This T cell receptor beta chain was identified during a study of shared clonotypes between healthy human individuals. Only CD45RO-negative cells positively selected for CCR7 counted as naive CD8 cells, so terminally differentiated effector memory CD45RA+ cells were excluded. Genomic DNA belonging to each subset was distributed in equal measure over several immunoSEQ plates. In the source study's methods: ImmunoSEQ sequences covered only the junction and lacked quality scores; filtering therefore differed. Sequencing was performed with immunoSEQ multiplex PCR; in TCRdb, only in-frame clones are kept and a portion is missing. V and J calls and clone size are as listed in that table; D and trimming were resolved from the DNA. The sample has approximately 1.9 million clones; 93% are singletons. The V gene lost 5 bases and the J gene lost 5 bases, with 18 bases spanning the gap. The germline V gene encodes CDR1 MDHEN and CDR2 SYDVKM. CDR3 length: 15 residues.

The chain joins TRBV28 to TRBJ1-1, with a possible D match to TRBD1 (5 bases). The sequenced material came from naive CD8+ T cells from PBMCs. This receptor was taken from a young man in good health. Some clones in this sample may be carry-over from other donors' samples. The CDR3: CASSIMSGGKTEAFF. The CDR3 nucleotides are TGTGCCAGCAGTATAATGTCCGGGGGGAAGACTGAAGCTTTCTTT.